What follows are 24 T cell receptor beta chains derived from one specimen sequenced in a study of blood T cell repertoires in COVID-19. Profiling relied on immunoSEQ multiplex PCR, and the TCRdb table lists in-frame clones only, not all of them. Altogether around 100,000 clones are present, about nine tenths being singletons, with the ten largest covering 5% to 6.5%. Specimen: peripheral blood. The receptors shown here come from a middle-aged man with acute or convalescent COVID-19.

The chain has TRBV27 and TRBJ1-6; no clear D gene. The germline CDR1 and CDR2 sequences are MNHEY and SMNVEV (reference sequence). V gave up 3 bases and J gave up 4 bases, with 7 bases separating them. This CDR3 region has 14 residues. CDR3 sequence reads: CASSFVQYNSPLHF. In nucleotides, the CDR3 is TGTGCCAGCAGTTTTGTACAATATAATTCACCCCTCCACTTT.

CDR3 coding DNA: TGTGCCAGCAGCGGCGGGAGCTACAATGAGCAGTTCTTC. As protein: CASSGGSYNEQFF. This chain links TRBV9 with TRBJ2-1; 7 bases align to TRBD2. CDR1 and CDR2 from the germline V gene are SGDLS and YYNGEE. The CDR3 is 13 residues long. Trimming cost V 3 bases and J 3 bases; bases outside gene matches: 0.

This rearrangement joins TRBV9 to TRBJ1-5; D may be TRBD1 (5 bases). V gave up 0 bases and J gave up 6 bases, with 10 bases separating them. Germline V gene sequence: CDR1 SGDLS, CDR2 YYNGEE. The CDR3 has 14 residues. The CDR3 DNA is TGTGCCAGCAGCGTAGGCCCCCAGGGTCAGCCCCAGCATTTT. Translation: CASSVGPQGQPQHF.

The chain uses TRBV10-3 and TRBJ1-2; a possible D gene is TRBD1 (5 bases). Germline-derived CDR1 and CDR2 are ENHRY and SYGVKD. The CDR3 spans 12 residues. V dropped 3 bases and J dropped 7 bases, with 9 bases sitting between them. For the CDR3, the DNA is TGTGCCATCAGTGAAGGGGCTGGTGGCTACACCTTC. Protein: CAISEGAGGYTF.

V usage is TRBV11-2 and J usage is TRBJ1-1; no firm D call. The CDR3 sequence is 15 residues long. The V gene lost 6 bases and the J gene lost 2 bases, with 16 bases spanning the gap. Germline CDR1 SGHAT, CDR2 FQNNGV. CDR3 DNA: TGTGCCAGCAGAAACTTACCGTTGCATAACACTGAAGCTTTCTTT. Its translation: CASRNLPLHNTEAFF.

V gene TRBV15 combines with J gene TRBJ2-7, with TRBD2 identical over 7 bases. Germline V gives CDR1 LNHNV, CDR2 YYDKDF (reference sequence). The CDR3 covers 15 residues. V trimming: 4 bases; J trimming: 6 bases; junction bases outside the gene matches: 12. The CDR3 region is CATSKASGLRGEQYF. The CDR3, as DNA: TGTGCCACCAGCAAAGCTAGCGGCCTTAGAGGCGAGCAGTACTTC.

The chain couples TRBV28 to TRBJ2-7, with TRBD2 matching over 7 bases. The CDR3 is 15 residues long. V was pared by 2 bases and J by 0 bases, with 4 bases of the junction left unmatched. CDR1 is MDHEN and CDR2 is SYDVKM in the germline V gene. The CDR3 reads CASSLVGTTSYEQYF. CDR3 in DNA: TGTGCCAGCAGTTTAGTTGGGACTACCTCCTACGAGCAGTACTTC.

The genes are TRBV18 and TRBJ1-5; D might be TRBD1 (5 bases). Trimming removed 2 bases at V and 0 bases at J, with 14 bases between. The CDR3 totals 17 residues. The germline gives CDR1 KGHSH, CDR2 LQKENI. CDR3 bases: TGTGCCAGCTCACCAGAGACAGATTTCTATAGCAATCAGCCCCAGCATTTT. Protein sequence: CASSPETDFYSNQPQHF.

The genes are TRBV19 and TRBJ2-5; D is possibly TRBD1 (5 bases). The CDR3 contains 16 residues. Germline CDR1 is LNHDA and CDR2 is SQIVND (reference sequence). V gave up 4 bases and J gave up 8 bases, with 23 bases separating them. Here the CDR3 DNA reads TGTGCCAGTAGTAAGGCTGGATGGGGCTCGGTAGGAACCCAGTACTTC. Its protein is CASSKAGWGSVGTQYF.

This chain joins TRBV18 and TRBJ2-1; 8 nucleotides line up with TRBD1. V lost 1 base, J lost 15 bases, and 5 bases stayed unmatched. Germline V lookup: CDR1 KGHSH, CDR2 LQKENI. This CDR3 region has 12 residues. The CDR3 DNA is TGTGCCAGCTCACCACTCAGACAGGGGATGTTCTTC. Its protein is CASSPLRQGMFF.

V usage is TRBV24-1 and J usage is TRBJ2-1; a possible D gene is TRBD1 (6 bases). The CDR3 length is 13 residues. V shed 0 bases and J shed 8 bases, with 7 bases lying between them. Looked up from germline, CDR1 is KGHDR and CDR2 is SFDVKD. CDR3 in amino acids: CATSDLQGHEQFF. Here the CDR3 DNA reads TGTGCCACCAGTGATTTGCAGGGGCATGAGCAGTTCTTC.

DNA for the CDR3: TGCGCCAGCAGCTGGAGTGGACTAGCGCCACAAGAGACCCAGTACTTC. Residues: CASSWSGLAPQETQYF. The chain couples TRBV5-1 to TRBJ2-5; 9 bases are shared with TRBD2. Germline values: CDR1 SGHRS, CDR2 YFSETQ. J lost 2 bases, V lost 3 bases, and 8 bases had no gene match. This CDR3 spans 16 amino acids.

This chain uses TRBV27 with TRBJ2-5, with D hard to call. Trimming pared 7 bases from V and 5 bases from J, leaving 17 bases between. The germline V gene has CDR1 MNHEY and CDR2 SMNVEV (reference sequence). The CDR3 has 14 residues. The CDR3 nucleotides are TGTGCCAGCAAAACAGACCACTCAGGCGAGACCCAGTACTTC. As protein: CASKTDHSGETQYF.

V usage is TRBV5-6 and J usage is TRBJ1-3, with D uncertain. The CDR3 has 11 amino acids. The V end lost 7 bases, the J end lost 9 bases, and 11 bases lay between the germline ends. The germline gives CDR1 SGHDT, CDR2 YYEEEE. The CDR3 is CASGGRSTIYF. The CDR3 DNA sequence: TGTGCCAGCGGAGGGAGAAGCACCATATATTTT.

The chain has TRBV19 and TRBJ1-5, with D tentatively TRBD1 (5 bases). The CDR3 has 13 amino acids. Germline CDR1 is LNHDA and CDR2 is SQIVND (reference sequence). The V end was cut by 3 bases, the J end by 9 bases, with 12 bases between. The chain's CDR3 is CASSIRGTGPQHF. CDR3 coding DNA: TGTGCCAGTAGTATTCGGGGGACTGGGCCCCAGCATTTT.

The J gene is TRBJ2-7, the V gene TRBV30; D is possibly TRBD1 (6 bases). Germline CDR1 reads GTSNPN; CDR2 reads SVGIG (reference sequence). The V end was cut by 2 bases, the J end by 2 bases, with 13 bases between. This CDR3 has 14 amino acids. The chain's CDR3 is CAWSPGTIPYEQYF. The CDR3 DNA follows: TGTGCCTGGAGTCCAGGGACAATTCCCTACGAGCAGTACTTC.

The chain links TRBV18 to TRBJ2-7; 11 nucleotides line up with TRBD2. In germline, CDR1 is KGHSH, CDR2 LQKENI. Trimming cost V 1 base and J 3 bases; bases outside gene matches: 17. The CDR3 has 20 amino acids. The CDR3 region is CASSPLRGTSGAPAHYEQYF. CDR3 sequence (DNA): TGTGCCAGCTCACCACTTAGGGGGACTAGCGGAGCTCCGGCCCACTACGAGCAGTACTTC.

This clone was recorded once. The chain uses TRBV5-1 and TRBJ2-1; TRBD1 is a possible D gene (6 bases). The CDR3 is 12 amino acids. Trimming stripped 4 bases from V and 6 bases from J, with 8 bases between. Germline CDR1 is SGHRS and CDR2 is YFSETQ. This CDR3 reads CASSLGGNEQFF. CDR3 sequence (DNA): TGCGCCAGCAGCCTAGGGGGCAATGAGCAGTTCTTC.

V and J are TRBV9 and TRBJ2-1; TRBD1 matches at 11 bases. The V and J ends lost 3 bases and 2 bases, in that order; junction bases with no gene match: 4. This CDR3 has 16 amino acids. CDR1 is SGDLS, CDR2 YYNGEE, per germline. CDR3 amino acids: CASSGPGQGAYNEQFF. As DNA, the CDR3 is TGTGCCAGCAGCGGACCGGGACAGGGGGCCTACAATGAGCAGTTCTTC.

The chain employs TRBV7-6 and TRBJ2-3; 11 bases match TRBD1. With V trimmed by 5 bases and J by 1 base, 14 bases remained unmatched. CDR3 size: 19 residues. Germline V gene sequence: CDR1 SGHVS, CDR2 FNYEAQ. The CDR3 nucleotides read TGTGCCAGCAGCCCTCTATGGACAGGGGGCAGTGGAGGCACAGATACGCAGTATTTT. Its translation is CASSPLWTGGSGGTDTQYF.

The CDR3 sequence is CASSLRLEYNEQFF. CDR3 nucleotides: TGTGCCAGCAGCCTTCGGCTAGAATACAATGAGCAGTTCTTC. V usage is TRBV3-1 (or the pseudogene TRBV3-2) and J usage is TRBJ2-1, with no clear D. The CDR3 runs to 14 residues. Trimming left V 4 bases short and J 4 bases short, with 11 bases between. CDR1 is LGHDT and CDR2 is YNNKEL in the germline V gene (reference sequence).

This chain joins TRBV4-3 and TRBJ2-4, with 11 nucleotides matching TRBD2. Trimming removed 0 bases from V and 9 bases from J; junction bases left unmatched: 19. This CDR3 contains 20 residues. In germline, CDR1 is LGHNA, CDR2 YSLEER. The DNA for the CDR3 is TGCGCCAGCAGCCAAGAGGCCTTCGGAGGCACTAGCGGGAGAGGGAGCATTCAGTACTTC. It encodes CASSQEAFGGTSGRGSIQYF.

The rearrangement joins TRBV10-3 to TRBJ2-5, with TRBD1 matching 7 bases. Germline V gene lookup returns CDR1 ENHRY and CDR2 SYGVKD. The CDR3 contains 14 residues. J was trimmed by 2 bases and V by 6 bases; bases with no gene match: 6. The CDR3 loop reads CAIRATGQQETQYF. The CDR3 nucleotides read TGTGCCATCAGGGCGACAGGGCAACAAGAGACCCAGTACTTC.

A single count supports this clone. The rearrangement joins TRBV6-5 to TRBJ2-1; 10 nucleotides agree with TRBD2. The CDR3 sequence is 13 residues long. V dropped 7 bases and J dropped 7; count of bases not matched to a gene: 4. Germline CDR1 reads MNHEY; CDR2 reads SVGAGI. The CDR3 region has the DNA TGTGCCAGCACAGCGGGAGGGGGGAATGAGCAGTTCTTC. This gives the protein CASTAGGGNEQFF.